A single sample is the source of the 20 T cell receptor beta chains below, sequenced in a study of CD8+CD57+ T cells in acquired aplastic anemia. Genomic DNA, serving as template, underwent TCR beta VDJ and CDR3 profiling. TCRdb used MiXCR to reprocess the reads, holding one entry per CDR3 protein. Among about 58,000 distinct CDR3 sequences listed, around 50% were seen once. All patients picked for sequencing had shown, by flow cytometry, an expansion of CD8+CD57+ cells. The source material was sorted CD4+, CD8+, or CD8+CD57+ T cells (not recorded which) from PBMCs. These receptors came from a human donor with aplastic anemia.

This clonotype was counted between two and nine times. One junction end disagrees with the germline gene, perhaps due to a read error. This sequence joins TRBV15 and TRBJ2-3; D is possibly TRBD1 (6 bases). This CDR3 has 16 amino acids. CDR1 and CDR2 from the germline V gene are LNHNV and YYDKDF (reference sequence). The DNA for the CDR3 is TGTGCCACCAGCCGAGAGGGGCAGGGGAGCACAGATACGCAGTATTTT. Amino acids: CATSREGQGSTDTQYF.

V and J are TRBV19 and TRBJ2-1, with TRBD2 as a possible D gene (5 bases). Trimming removed 2 bases at V and 4 bases at J, with 6 bases between. Germline V gene data show CDR1 as LNHDA and CDR2 as SQIVND (reference sequence). The CDR3 is made up of 13 amino acids. CDR3 nucleotide sequence: TGTGCCAGTAGTATAACGGGGTACAATGAGCAGTTCTTC. Translated: CASSITGYNEQFF.

With respect to this clonotype: A read error may be the cause here, since a much bigger clone is one base away. The rearrangement joins TRBV7-9 to TRBJ2-2, with 11 nucleotides matching TRBD2. From germline, CDR1 is SEHNR and CDR2 FQNEAQ (reference sequence). The CDR3 has 14 amino acids. The CDR3 reads CASSPGTSGGELSF. The CDR3 DNA follows: TGTGCCAGCAGCCCCGGGACTAGCGGAGGGGAGCTGTCTTTT. Full variable domain (outside the CDR3, taken from reference TRBV7-9 and TRBJ2-2): DTGVSQNPRHKITKRGQNVTFRCDPISEHNRLYWYRQTLGQGPEFLTYFQNEAQLEKSRLLSDRFSAERPKGSFSTLEIQRTEQGDSAMYLCASSPGTSGGELSFGEGSRLTVL.

Details on this clonotype: At one boundary the junction diverges from the germline segment, which might be a read error. This chain joins TRBV7-8 and TRBJ2-6, with TRBD1 as a possible D gene (5 bases). Germline V gene sequence: CDR1 SGHVS, CDR2 FQNEAQ. This CDR3 is 16 amino acids long. As DNA, the CDR3 is TGTCCCAGCAGCCTGCGGACGGTCTCTGGGGCCAACGTCCCGACTTTC. It codes for CPSSLRTVSGANVPTF.

This chain links TRBV19 with TRBJ1-5; D is uncertain. This CDR3 region has 12 residues. Germline CDR1 and CDR2: LNHDA and SQIVND (reference sequence). Trimming removed 6 bases at V and 9 bases at J, with 12 bases between. CDR3 in DNA: TGTGCCAGTAGAGGGATCTTGGCGCCCCAGCATTTT. This sequence encodes CASRGILAPQHF.

The chain is built from TRBV19 and TRBJ1-5; 8 bases map to TRBD1. With V trimmed by 2 bases and J by 2 bases, 2 bases remained unmatched. CDR3 length: 15 residues. CDR1 LNHDA and CDR2 SQIVND come from the germline V gene (reference sequence). The CDR3 here is CASSILTGGNQPQHF. The CDR3 DNA reads as TGTGCCAGTAGTATATTGACAGGGGGCAATCAGCCCCAGCATTTT.

The CDR3 nucleotides are TGTGCCAGCAGTGAAAGGGCTAGCGGGAGTTTAACCGGGGAGCTGTTTTTT. This translates into CASSERASGSLTGELFF. The genes are TRBV25-1 and TRBJ2-2; 10 bases match TRBD2. With 2 bases clipped from V and 5 bases from J, the junction kept 8 bases outside the gene matches. Germline CDR1 and CDR2: MGHDK and SYGVNS. The CDR3 consists of 17 residues.

A few counts support this clonotype. A single base separates this from a much larger clone, so it may be a read error. The genes are TRBV4-1 and TRBJ1-4; D perhaps matches TRBD1 (5 bases). CDR3 length: 13 residues. CDR1 and CDR2 from the germline V gene are MGHRA and YSYEKL. The DNA for the CDR3 is TGCGCCAACAGCCAAGAGGCAGGGAGGAAACTGTTTTTT. Encoded protein: CANSQEAGRKLFF.

This clonotype has a count of ten or more. A read error may be the cause here, since a much bigger clone is one base away. The chain employs TRBV10-3 and TRBJ1-2; 7 bases line up with TRBD1. Germline V gene data show CDR1 as ENHRY and CDR2 as SYGVKD. This CDR3 is 14 amino acids long. The CDR3, as DNA: TGTGTCATCAAATTAGGGGGCGCGGACTATGGCTACACCTTC. It specifies CVIKLGGADYGYTF.

The chain recombines TRBV2 with TRBJ2-7; D uncertain. This CDR3 comprises 13 residues. The germline V gene has CDR1 SNHLY and CDR2 FYNNEI. V lost 5 bases and J 2 bases, leaving 10 bases between the germline ends. The DNA of the CDR3 is TGTGCCAGCAGTTTGCGGTCGACCTACGAGCAGTACTTC. Its translation is CASSLRSTYEQYF.

The sample holds many counts of this clonotype. V usage is TRBV5-4 and J usage is TRBJ2-7, with 8 bases fitting TRBD1. Germline values: CDR1 SGHNT, CDR2 YYREEE (reference sequence). The CDR3 is 15 amino acids. V shed 5 bases and J 1 base; nucleotides not matched to a gene: 8. Here the CDR3 reads CASSDAGTGSYEQYF. The CDR3 coding sequence is TGTGCCAGCAGTGACGCCGGGACAGGATCCTACGAGCAGTACTTC. Full variable domain (rest looked up from reference TRBV5-4 and TRBJ2-7): ETGVTQSPTHLIKTRGQQVTLRCSSQSGHNTVSWYQQALGQGPQFIFQYYREEENGRGNFPPRFSGLQFPNYSSELNVNALELDDSALYLCASSDAGTGSYEQYFGPGTRLTVT.

The rearrangement joins TRBV19 to TRBJ2-7; a weak D match, TRBD1 (6 bases). The CDR3 spans 15 residues. Germline V gives CDR1 LNHDA, CDR2 SQIVND (reference sequence). Trimming stripped 9 bases from V and 0 bases from J, with 18 bases between. The DNA of the CDR3 is TGTGCCAGCAGCTTGGGGGCGGTTCTCTCCTACGAGCAGTACTTC. Translating gives CASSLGAVLSYEQYF.

The CDR3 region has the DNA TGCAGTGCATACGGGACAGTAGGGAGCTACACCTTC. This gives the protein CSAYGTVGSYTF. This sequence joins TRBV20-1 and TRBJ1-2; 7 nucleotides line up with TRBD1. After removal of 6 bases from V and 9 bases from J, the junction contained 10 bases not matched to a gene. Germline V gene data show CDR1 as DFQATT and CDR2 as SNEGSKA (reference sequence). There are 12 residues in the CDR3.

The table lists this clonotype with a few counts. This chain joins TRBV10-3 and TRBJ2-7; D might be TRBD1 (5 bases). CDR1 is ENHRY and CDR2 is SYGVKD in the germline V gene. V lost 0 bases and J 7 bases, leaving 19 bases between the germline ends. The CDR3 totals 16 residues. DNA for the CDR3: TGTGCCATCAGTGAGTCAAGGGGTATGGGCTTAGAAGAGCAGTACGTC. Protein sequence: CAISESRGMGLEEQYV.

The CDR3 is CASNVVDNQPQHF. The CDR3 region has the DNA TGTGCCAGCAACGTCGTCGATAATCAGCCCCAGCATTTT. The gene calls are TRBV2 and TRBJ1-5; the D is unclear. The germline CDR1 and CDR2 sequences are SNHLY and FYNNEI. The V end was cut by 7 bases, the J end by 4 bases, with 11 bases between. The CDR3 consists of 13 residues.

This clonotype was picked up a small number of times. The chain uses TRBV2 and TRBJ2-7; 8 bases fit TRBD2. The germline CDR1 and CDR2 sequences are SNHLY and FYNNEI. V lost 4 bases, J lost 7 bases, and 21 bases stayed unmatched. This CDR3 contains 18 residues. CDR3 sequence reads: CASSVDERGNRNTGEQYF. For the CDR3, the DNA is TGTGCCAGCAGTGTCGACGAGCGGGGGAACCGAAACACCGGGGAGCAGTACTTC.

This clonotype was counted ten times or more. This chain connects TRBV18 to TRBJ1-5; no clear D gene. The CDR3 is 15 residues long. V gave up 2 bases and J gave up 6 bases, with 14 bases separating them. Per the germline V gene, CDR1 is KGHSH and CDR2 is LQKENI. CDR3 protein: CASSPNGEVGQPQHF. The CDR3 bases are TGTGCCAGCTCACCAAATGGGGAGGTGGGTCAGCCCCAGCATTTT.

The gene calls are TRBV24-1 and TRBJ2-3; 8 nucleotides line up with TRBD1. CDR3 length equals 17 residues. Per the germline V gene, CDR1 is KGHDR and CDR2 is SFDVKD. V shed 3 bases and J 1 base; nucleotides not matched to a gene: 8. CDR3: CATSDITGGGGTDTQYF. The CDR3 DNA reads TGTGCCACCAGTGATATTACAGGGGGAGGAGGCACAGATACGCAGTATTTT.

The chain recombines TRBV11-3 with TRBJ2-5; no clear D. Germline CDR1 is SGHNT and CDR2 is YENEEA. Deletions cut 7 bases from V and 0 bases from J, with 15 bases between. This CDR3 has 15 amino acids. The CDR3 spells CASITPLGYQETQYF. The CDR3 bases are TGTGCCAGCATCACCCCCCTTGGATACCAAGAGACCCAGTACTTC.

This clonotype has more than one count but fewer than ten. The chain employs TRBV4-1 and TRBJ2-2, with 7 bases matching TRBD2. This CDR3 is 19 amino acids long. CDR1 is MGHRA and CDR2 is YSYEKL in the germline V gene. V lost 0 bases and J lost 0; bases outside the gene matches: 10. The CDR3 DNA is TGCGCCAGCAGCCAAGAGTTTCCACCGGGGGGAGCGAACACCGGGGAGCTGTTTTTT. This gives the protein CASSQEFPPGGANTGELFF.